A selection of T cell receptor beta chains follows, all from one sample in a study of vaccination and CD4 T cells after COVID-19. These receptors have no known antigen. TCRdb itself ran the PCR reads through MiXCR, one entry per CDR3 protein. The top ten clones hold roughly a sixth of a sample with 13,000 to 15,000 distinct CDR3 sequences, over 25% of them seen once. Sequencing input: cultured CD4+ T cells from blood. The receptors were gathered from a human donor with COVID-19. The CDR3 runs from the conserved cysteine through the conserved F or W. A D gene is named only where the DNA matches it firmly. Size values are once, few and many counts, or a class for expanded clones, and some rows have none.

V gene	clone size	J gene	D gene	CDR3 protein	CDR3 DNA
TRBV28	-	TRBJ1-5	-	CASSRTASNQPQHF	TGTGCCAGCAGTCGGACAGCTAGCAATCAGCCCCAGCATTTT
TRBV5-4	-	TRBJ2-7	TRBD2	CASSLGSSGGYEQYF	TGTGCCAGCAGCTTGGGGTCTAGCGGGGGTTACGAGCAGTACTTC
TRBV7-9	few	TRBJ1-4	-	CASSPQGTNEKLFF	TGTGCCAGCAGCCCACAGGGCACTAATGAAAAACTGTTTTTT
TRBV6-5	once	TRBJ2-3	TRBD2	CASSYKTSGVHFTQYF	TGTGCCAGCAGTTACAAGACTAGCGGGGTCCATTTTACGCAGTATTTT
TRBV5-1	few	TRBJ2-3	-	CASGTGGTDTQYF	TGCGCCAGCGGGACGGGGGGCACAGATACGCAGTATTTT
TRBV5-8	-	TRBJ1-3	-	CASRARNRDGGNTVYF	TGTGCCAGCAGGGCGAGGAACCGGGACGGTGGAAACACCGTATATTTT
TRBV20-1	-	TRBJ2-3	-	CRLKGLPSTDTQYF	TGCAGACTGAAGGGCTTACCGAGCACAGATACGCAGTATTTT
TRBV29-1	-	TRBJ2-3	-	CSVGVTDTQYF	TGCAGCGTTGGGGTCACAGATACGCAGTATTTT
TRBV5-1	few	TRBJ1-6	TRBD1	CASRPGQGEAPLHF	TGCGCCAGCAGGCCTGGACAGGGAGAGGCACCCCTCCACTTT
TRBV30	-	TRBJ1-1	TRBD1	CAWKDRVDTEAFF	TGTGCCTGGAAGGACAGGGTGGACACTGAAGCTTTCTTT
TRBV6-1	-	TRBJ2-5	-	CASSEGTSRKTQYF	TGTGCCAGCAGTGAAGGGACATCGAGGAAGACCCAGTACTTC
TRBV20-1	few	TRBJ1-5	TRBD1	CSAVRGQGAQPQHF	TGCAGTGCTGTTCGTGGACAGGGGGCTCAGCCCCAGCATTTT
TRBV7-2	few	TRBJ1-5	-	CASSLPSGGGGQPQHF	TGTGCCAGCAGCTTACCGTCTGGGGGAGGAGGGCAGCCCCAGCATTTT
TRBV10-2	-	TRBJ2-5	-	CATTQGKTQYF	TGCGCCACCACCCAGGGAAAGACCCAGTACTTC
TRBV6-5	few	TRBJ1-2	-	CASSYSRRGYGYTF	TGTGCCAGCAGTTACTCGAGACGGGGGTATGGCTACACCTTC
TRBV7-3	-	TRBJ1-5	-	CASSYQGISNQPQHF	TGTGCCAGCAGCTACCAGGGAATCAGCAATCAGCCCCAGCATTTT
TRBV10-2	-	TRBJ2-5	TRBD2	CASGDSGGFQETQYF	TGCGCCAGCGGAGATAGCGGGGGGTTCCAAGAGACCCAGTACTTC
TRBV6-2/TRBV6-3	medium-sized	TRBJ2-3	-	CASSSRTFKQYF	TGTGCCAGCAGTTCCCGGACATTCAAGCAGTATTTT
TRBV9	few	TRBJ1-6	TRBD1	CASSAGPGQGLPFRSPLHF	TGTGCCAGCAGCGCCGGACCGGGACAGGGCCTTCCGTTTAGGTCACCCCTCCACTTT
TRBV4-3	few	TRBJ1-1	TRBD1	CASSHLSFRTGNTEAFF	TGCGCCAGCAGCCACTTAAGTTTCAGGACAGGAAACACTGAAGCTTTCTTT
TRBV6-1	-	TRBJ1-6	-	CASRGGVPNYNSPLHF	TGTGCCAGCAGGGGAGGGGTCCCCAACTATAATTCACCCCTCCACTTT
TRBV2	-	TRBJ2-5	TRBD1	CATEPGQGGETQYF	TGTGCCACCGAACCGGGACAGGGGGGAGAGACCCAGTACTTC
TRBV7-2	-	TRBJ2-1	-	CASSSGLFNEQFF	TGTGCCAGCAGCTCGGGACTCTTCAATGAGCAGTTCTTC
TRBV27	once	TRBJ2-7	-	CASSRNRDTYEQYF	TGTGCCAGCAGCCGGAACAGGGATACCTACGAGCAGTACTTC
TRBV11-3	medium-sized	TRBJ1-6	-	CASSLQGSPLHF	TGTGCCAGCAGCTTACAGGGGTCACCCCTCCACTTT
TRBV20-1	medium-sized	TRBJ2-2	-	CSASRTGGAGELFF	TGCAGTGCTAGCCGGACCGGTGGCGCCGGGGAGCTGTTTTTT
TRBV6-1	-	TRBJ1-1	-	CASRTDSKNTEAFF	TGTGCCAGCAGGACGGACAGTAAGAACACTGAAGCTTTCTTT
TRBV20-1	-	TRBJ1-6	-	CSARETENSPLHF	TGCAGTGCTAGAGAGACGGAGAATTCACCCCTCCACTTT
TRBV4-3	-	TRBJ1-2	TRBD1	CASSQEFGTGVGYTF	TGCGCCAGCAGCCAAGAATTCGGGACAGGGGTCGGCTACACCTTC
TRBV6-4	-	TRBJ2-1	-	CASSDSTGNYNEQFF	TGTGCCAGCAGTGACTCGACCGGGAACTACAATGAGCAGTTCTTC
TRBV7-2	-	TRBJ2-5	-	CASSLQGGEETQYF	TGTGCCAGCAGCTTACAGGGGGGCGAGGAGACCCAGTACTTC
TRBV24-1	-	TRBJ2-2	-	CATSDTLRTGELFF	TGTGCCACCAGTGACACACTACGCACCGGGGAGCTGTTTTTT
TRBV6-2/TRBV6-3	-	TRBJ1-5	TRBD1	CASSWDRGLRDSNQPQHF	TGTGCCAGCAGCTGGGACAGGGGGCTACGAGATAGCAATCAGCCCCAGCATTTT
TRBV5-8	-	TRBJ2-3	-	CASSLWTITDTQYF	TGTGCCAGCAGCCTTTGGACTATCACAGATACGCAGTATTTT
TRBV7-2	few	TRBJ2-3	TRBD1	CASGGQGADTQYF	TGTGCCAGCGGGGGACAGGGGGCAGATACGCAGTATTTT
TRBV20-1	medium-sized	TRBJ1-1	-	CSATRPKGGANTEAFF	TGCAGTGCTACCCGGCCGAAGGGAGGGGCGAACACTGAAGCTTTCTTT
TRBV15	few	TRBJ1-5	-	CATSRDVGGYQPQHF	TGTGCCACCAGCAGAGATGTTGGGGGTTATCAGCCCCAGCATTTT
TRBV7-7	-	TRBJ2-2	-	CASSLEAKTGELFF	TGTGCTAGCAGCTTAGAGGCCAAAACCGGGGAGCTGTTTTTT
TRBV19	few	TRBJ1-5	TRBD1	CASSSGQGAVNQPQHF	TGTGCCAGTAGCAGTGGACAGGGGGCCGTCAATCAGCCCCAGCATTTT
TRBV6-5	few	TRBJ1-2	-	CASSYSGYGYTF	TGTGCCAGCAGTTACTCAGGGTATGGCTACACCTTC
TRBV2	few	TRBJ2-2	-	CASSDRGTNTGELFF	TGTGCCAGCAGTGATAGGGGCACGAACACCGGGGAGCTGTTTTTT
TRBV20-1	-	TRBJ1-2	-	CSARDPRQPHSYGYTF	TGCAGTGCTAGAGATCCCCGGCAGCCTCATAGTTATGGCTACACCTTC
TRBV25-1	-	TRBJ1-4	-	CASSESFSRPGEKLFF	TGTGCCAGCAGTGAATCTTTTAGTCGGCCGGGGGAAAAACTGTTTTTT
TRBV20-1	medium-sized	TRBJ1-2	-	CSATKGDGNYGYTF	TGCAGTGCTACCAAGGGGGACGGAAACTATGGCTACACCTTC
TRBV7-3	-	TRBJ1-1	-	CASSLNGQNTEAFF	TGTGCCAGCAGCTTAAATGGACAGAACACTGAAGCTTTCTTT
TRBV27	medium-sized	TRBJ1-2	-	CASSKKPDRTESNYGYTF	TGTGCCAGCAGTAAGAAGCCCGATAGGACAGAATCTAACTATGGCTACACCTTC
TRBV10-1	few	TRBJ2-6	-	CASSDTDSGANVLTF	TGCGCCAGCAGTGATACTGACTCTGGGGCCAACGTCCTGACTTTC
TRBV5-1	-	TRBJ2-1	-	CASTIETSSYNEQFF	TGCGCCAGCACGATAGAGACGAGCTCCTACAATGAGCAGTTCTTC
TRBV7-8	-	TRBJ2-7	-	CASSLGTNSYEQYF	TGTGCCAGCAGCTTAGGGACAAACTCCTACGAGCAGTACTTC
TRBV7-2	-	TRBJ1-1	-	CASSRDILQAFF	TGTGCCAGCAGTCGGGACATCCTTCAAGCTTTCTTT
TRBV2	-	TRBJ2-5	TRBD1	CASSVDRDRGKPQYF	TGTGCCAGCAGTGTCGACCGGGACAGGGGCAAACCCCAGTACTTC
TRBV20-1	few	TRBJ1-2	-	CSARDPPRGYTF	TGCAGTGCTAGAGATCCCCCGCGGGGCTACACCTTC
TRBV5-1	few	TRBJ1-6	-	CASSLGESPLHF	TGCGCCAGCAGCTTGGGGGAATCACCCCTCCACTTT